The clone carrying this T cell receptor beta chain came up many times. This specimen belongs to a study of HIV-infected children after antiretroviral therapy interruption. The TCR library was built from RNA with a 3' RACE protocol and unique molecular identifiers. TCRdb re-called the 3' RACE reads through MiXCR, storing one row per CDR3 protein. The sample has tens of thousands of distinct CDR3 sequences; roughly 4.5% are singletons. The CDR3 spans 16 residues. Germline CDR1 and CDR2: SGHTA and FQGNSA. J gave up 0 bases and V 5 bases, and 7 bases lay outside the gene matches. Indicated treatment: PENTA 11 planned treatment interruption arm or continuous ART arm. Naive CD4+ CD45RA+ CD45RO- T cells were FACS-sorted from thawed PBMCs.

This sample comprised CD45RA+ CD4+ T cells from PBMCs, pooled from several time points, obtained from a donor given antiretroviral therapy, either interrupted or continuous. Noted subset: naive CD4+ CD45RA+ CD45RO- T cells. This sequence originates from a pool of human donors with HIV. V usage is TRBV7-2 and J usage is TRBJ2-1; TRBD1 agrees at 7 bases. The CDR3 region has the DNA TGTGCCAGCAGCCACTCAGGGACAGCCTCCTACAATGAGCAGTTCTTC. It specifies CASSHSGTASYNEQFF. The whole variable domain, filled in from reference TRBV7-2 and TRBJ2-1, reads GAGVSQSPSNKVTEKGKDVELRCDPISGHTALYWYRQSLGQGLEFLIYFQGNSAPDKSGLPSDRFSAERTGGSVSTLTIQRTQQEDSAVYLCASSHSGTASYNEQFFGPGTRLTVL.